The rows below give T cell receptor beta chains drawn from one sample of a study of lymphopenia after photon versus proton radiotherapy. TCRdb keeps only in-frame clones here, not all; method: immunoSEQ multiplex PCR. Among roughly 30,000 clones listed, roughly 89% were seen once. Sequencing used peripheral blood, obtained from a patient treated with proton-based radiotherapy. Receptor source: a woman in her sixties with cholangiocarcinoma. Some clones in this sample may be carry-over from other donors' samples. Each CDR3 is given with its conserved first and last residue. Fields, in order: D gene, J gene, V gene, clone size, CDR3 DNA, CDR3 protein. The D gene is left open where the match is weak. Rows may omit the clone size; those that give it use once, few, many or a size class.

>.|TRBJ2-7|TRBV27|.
TGTGCCAGCAGTTTATGGATAGGGGGGAACGACTACGAGCAGTACTTC
CASSLWIGGNDYEQYF
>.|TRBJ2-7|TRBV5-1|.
TGCGCCAGCAGCTTGGACAGGGATGCGGGCGAGCAGTACTTC
CASSLDRDAGEQYF
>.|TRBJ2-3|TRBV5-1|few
TGCGCCAGCAGCTTGGGAGGACCAGGAGTTCTGGATACGCAGTATTTT
CASSLGGPGVLDTQYF
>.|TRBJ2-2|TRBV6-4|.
TGTGCCAGCAGTCTTGACCCCAGTGAAACCACCGGGGAGCTGTTTTTT
CASSLDPSETTGELFF
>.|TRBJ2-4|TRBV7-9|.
TGTGCCAGCAGCTTAGAAAGGGGGACAACAAACATTCAGTACTTC
CASSLERGTTNIQYF
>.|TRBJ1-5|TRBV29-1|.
TGCAGCGTTGTCCAGGGTGTAGGGAATCAGCCCCAGCATTTT
CSVVQGVGNQPQHF
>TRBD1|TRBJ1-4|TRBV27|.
TGTGCCAGCAGTTTCGCGGGACAGAATAATGAAAAACTGTTTTTT
CASSFAGQNNEKLFF
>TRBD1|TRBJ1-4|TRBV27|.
TGTGCCAGCAGTTTCGGGACAGCAGCGGCAACTAATGAAAAACTGTTTTTT
CASSFGTAAATNEKLFF
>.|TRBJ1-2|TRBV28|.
TGTGCCAGCAGTTTAGGGGGTTATGGCTACACCTTC
CASSLGGYGYTF
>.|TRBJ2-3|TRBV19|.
TGTGCCAGTACCCAAAATGCGGGGGCTGATACGCAGTATTTT
CASTQNAGADTQYF
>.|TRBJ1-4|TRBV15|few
TGTGCCACCAGCAGAGATTGGACAGCAACTAATGAAAAACTGTTTTTT
CATSRDWTATNEKLFF
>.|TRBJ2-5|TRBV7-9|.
TGTGCCAGCAGCAGCCCGGGACGGCTCCAAGAGACCCAGTACTTC
CASSSPGRLQETQYF
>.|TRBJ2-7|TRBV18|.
TGTGCCAGCTCGCCAGGTGAAGGCCGCTCCTACGAGCAGTACTTC
CASSPGEGRSYEQYF
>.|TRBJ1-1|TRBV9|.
TGTGCCAGCAGCGTAGAAGTGAACACTGAAGCTTTCTTT
CASSVEVNTEAFF
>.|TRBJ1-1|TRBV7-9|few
TGTGCCAGCAGCTCCGGGCGAATGAACACTGAAGCTTTCTTT
CASSSGRMNTEAFF
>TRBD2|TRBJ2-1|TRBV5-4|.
TGTGCCAGCAGCTTGGTCCCGGGAGGACCTTATGGGGAGCAGTTCTTC
CASSLVPGGPYGEQFF
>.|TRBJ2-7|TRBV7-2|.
TGTGCCAGCAGCTTCTCTAGCTGGAGCGAGCAGTACTTC
CASSFSSWSEQYF
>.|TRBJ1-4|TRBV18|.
TGTGCCAGCTCACCACAAACAGGGTTTAATGAAAAACTGTTTTTT
CASSPQTGFNEKLFF
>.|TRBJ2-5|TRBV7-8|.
TGTGCCAGCAGCCCGACCGGGACACTCCAAGAGACCCAGTACTTC
CASSPTGTLQETQYF
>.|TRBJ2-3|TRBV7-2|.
TGTGCCAGCAGCTTAAGGGGGGCTAGCACAGATACGCAGTATTTT
CASSLRGASTDTQYF
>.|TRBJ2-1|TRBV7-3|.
TGTGCCAGCTCGGCAGGGCATAACAATGAGCAGTTCTTC
CASSAGHNNEQFF
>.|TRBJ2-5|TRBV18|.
TGTGCCAGCTCCCCACCCTCCCAAGAGACCCAGTACTTC
CASSPPSQETQYF
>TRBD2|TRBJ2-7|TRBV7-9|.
TGTGCCAGCAGCTGGGATAAAGGACTAGACTACGAGCAGTACTTC
CASSWDKGLDYEQYF
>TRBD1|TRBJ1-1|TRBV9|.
TGTGCCAGCAGCCCCCGGGCAGGGGGCGCCACTGAAGCTTTCTTT
CASSPRAGGATEAFF
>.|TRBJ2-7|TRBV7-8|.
TGTGCCAGCAGCTTAGCGGGAAGCAGTTCCTACGAGCAGTACTTC
CASSLAGSSSYEQYF
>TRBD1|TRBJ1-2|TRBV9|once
TGTGCCAGCAGCCCGCGCCTGACAGGGTCGGGATATGGCTACACCTTC
CASSPRLTGSGYGYTF
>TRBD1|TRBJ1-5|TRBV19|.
TGTGCCAGTAGTATGGCCCCACAAGGGGGCGGGTATCAGCCCCAGCATTTT
CASSMAPQGGGYQPQHF
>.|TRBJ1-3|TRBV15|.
TGTGCCACCAGCCCTCCGGGGGCAGCTGGAAACACCATATATTTT
CATSPPGAAGNTIYF
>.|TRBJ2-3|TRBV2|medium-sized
TGTGCCAGCAGTGAGGATACGCAGTATTTT
CASSEDTQYF
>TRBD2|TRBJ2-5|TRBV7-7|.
TGTGCTAGCAGCTTAGGAGCTAGCGGGGGGGCGGATGAGACCCAGTACTTC
CASSLGASGGADETQYF
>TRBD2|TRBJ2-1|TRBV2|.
TGTGCCAGCAGGGATAGCGGGGCGAGATACAATGAGCAGTTCTTC
CASRDSGARYNEQFF
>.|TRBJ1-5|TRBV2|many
TGTGCCAGCAGTGAACGGTCAGCAGATCAGCCCCAGCATTTT
CASSERSADQPQHF
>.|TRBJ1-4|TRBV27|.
TGTGCCAGCAGTTTAGCGGACAGTACGAGGAATGAAAAACTGTTTTTT
CASSLADSTRNEKLFF
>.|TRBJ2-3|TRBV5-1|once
TGCGCCAGCAGCACCGACGGGACACTGGTACCCACAGATACGCAGTATTTT
CASSTDGTLVPTDTQYF
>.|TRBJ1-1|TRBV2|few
TGTGCCAGCAGTGATGCGAACACTGAAGCTTTCTTT
CASSDANTEAFF
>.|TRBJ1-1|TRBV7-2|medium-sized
TGTGCCAGCACCCTAGGGGTCCAGGGTACTGAAGCTTTCTTT
CASTLGVQGTEAFF
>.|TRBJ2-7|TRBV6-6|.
TGTGCCAGCACGAGGGGAAGCTCCTACGAGCAGTACTTC
CASTRGSSYEQYF
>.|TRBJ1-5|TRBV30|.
TGTGCCTGGAGTGTACAGGGTCAGCCCCAGCATTTT
CAWSVQGQPQHF
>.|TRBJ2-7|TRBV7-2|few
TGTGCCAGCAGCTTTGGACACCCAACAACCTACGAGCAGTACTTC
CASSFGHPTTYEQYF
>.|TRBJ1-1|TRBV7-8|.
TGTGCCAGCAGCTTAGGTTGGTCCGGCATGCTGGCTGAAGCTTTCTTT
CASSLGWSGMLAEAFF
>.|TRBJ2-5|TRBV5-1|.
TGCGCCAGCAGCCGTGATAGTTGGGTGGAGACCCAGTACTTC
CASSRDSWVETQYF
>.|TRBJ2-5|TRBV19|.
TGTGCCAGTAGTAAGATCCGGACAGCTCAAGAGACCCAGTACTTC
CASSKIRTAQETQYF
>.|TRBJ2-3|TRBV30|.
TGTGCCAGACGGGACCACACAGATACGCAGTATTTT
CARRDHTDTQYF
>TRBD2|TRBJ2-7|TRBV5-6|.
TGTGCCAGCAGCAGTCCTAGGACTAGCGGCTACGAGCAGTACTTC
CASSSPRTSGYEQYF
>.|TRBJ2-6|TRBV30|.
TGTGCCTGGAAGGTCTCTGGGGCCAACGTCCTGACTTTC
CAWKVSGANVLTF
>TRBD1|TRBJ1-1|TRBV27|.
TGTGCCAGCACCCCCGGGACAGGGGATCACACTGAAGCTTTCTTT
CASTPGTGDHTEAFF
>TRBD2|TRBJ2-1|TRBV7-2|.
TGTGCCAGCAGCGCGGGACTAGCGGGAGCCAATGAGCAGTTCTTC
CASSAGLAGANEQFF
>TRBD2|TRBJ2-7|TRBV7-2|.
TGTGCCAGCACCTCTAGCGGGGTTCTTTACGAGCAGTACTTC
CASTSSGVLYEQYF
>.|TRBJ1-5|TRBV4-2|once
TGTGCCAGCAGCCAAGGCCCGAACGAACAGCCCCAGCATTTT
CASSQGPNEQPQHF
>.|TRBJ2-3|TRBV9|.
TGTGCCAGCAGCGTATTGGGGGGTGGAACAGATACGCAGTATTTT
CASSVLGGGTDTQYF
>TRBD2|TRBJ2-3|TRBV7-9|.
TGTGCCAGCACTCAAACCGGGACTAGCGGGAGATGGGGCACAGATACGCAGTATTTT
CASTQTGTSGRWGTDTQYF
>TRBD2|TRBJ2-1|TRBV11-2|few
TGTGCCAGCAGCACCGGGACTAGCTTGCCGCAGTTCTTC
CASSTGTSLPQFF
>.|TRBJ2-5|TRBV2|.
TGTGCCAGCAGTGAATTGACGGGGAGACAAGAGACCCAGTACTTC
CASSELTGRQETQYF
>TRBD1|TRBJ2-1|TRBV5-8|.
TGTGCCAGCAGCGGCTCTCGACAGGGGCAGTTCTTC
CASSGSRQGQFF
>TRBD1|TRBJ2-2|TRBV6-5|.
TGTGCCAGTAGGACAGGGAACACCGGGGAGCTGTTTTTT
CASRTGNTGELFF
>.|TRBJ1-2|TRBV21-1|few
TGTGCCAGCAGCAATTACTATGGCTACACCTTC
CASSNYYGYTF
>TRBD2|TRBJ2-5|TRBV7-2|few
TGTGCCAGCAGCCATACTAGCGGGAGCGAAGAGACCCAGTACTTC
CASSHTSGSEETQYF
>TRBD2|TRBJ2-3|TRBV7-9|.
TGTGCCAGCAGCACGGTAGCGGGATTGGACGGTACGCAGTATTTT
CASSTVAGLDGTQYF
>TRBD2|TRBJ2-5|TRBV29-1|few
TGCAGCGTTGATTCCTTACTAGCGGGGGGGCCTTCGGAGACCCAGTACTTC
CSVDSLLAGGPSETQYF
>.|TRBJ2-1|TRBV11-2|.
TGTGCCAGCAGCTTAGATTACAGGGCCCAGAGCTCCTACAATGAGCAGTTCTTC
CASSLDYRAQSSYNEQFF